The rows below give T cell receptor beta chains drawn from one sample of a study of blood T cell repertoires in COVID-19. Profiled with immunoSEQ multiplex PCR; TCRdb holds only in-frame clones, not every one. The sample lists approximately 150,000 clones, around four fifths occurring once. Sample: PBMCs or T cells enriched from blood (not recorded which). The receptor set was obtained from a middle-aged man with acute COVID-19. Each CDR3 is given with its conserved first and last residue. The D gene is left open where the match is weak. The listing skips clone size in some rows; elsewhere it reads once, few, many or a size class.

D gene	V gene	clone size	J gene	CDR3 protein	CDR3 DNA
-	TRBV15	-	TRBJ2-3	CATSRVNSLTDTQYF	TGTGCCACCAGCAGAGTCAACAGCCTCACAGATACGCAGTATTTT
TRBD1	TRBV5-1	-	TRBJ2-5	CASSSGQGETQYF	TGCGCCAGCAGCTCCGGACAGGGCGAGACCCAGTACTTC
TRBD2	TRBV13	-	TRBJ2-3	CASSLTGGRADTQYF	TGTGCCAGCAGTTTGACTGGAGGGAGGGCAGATACGCAGTATTTT
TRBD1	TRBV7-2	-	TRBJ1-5	CASSLNRGQPQHF	TGTGCCAGCAGCTTAAACAGGGGTCAGCCCCAGCATTTT
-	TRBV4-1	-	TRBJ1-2	CASSQDFSGGYTF	TGCGCCAGCAGCCAAGACTTCTCAGGTGGCTACACCTTC
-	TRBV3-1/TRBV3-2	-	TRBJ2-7	CASSQSLTYEQYF	TGTGCCAGCAGCCAAAGCCTAACCTACGAGCAGTACTTC
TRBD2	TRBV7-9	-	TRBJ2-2	CASVLTSGNTGELFF	TGTGCCAGCGTACTGACTAGCGGGAACACCGGGGAGCTGTTTTTT
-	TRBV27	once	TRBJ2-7	CASSLSFGSYEQYF	TGTGCCAGCAGTTTATCGTTCGGGAGCTACGAGCAGTACTTC
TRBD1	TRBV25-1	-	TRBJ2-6	CASRGTGAGANVLTF	TGTGCCAGCAGGGGGACAGGGGCTGGGGCCAACGTCCTGACTTTC
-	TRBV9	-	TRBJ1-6	CASSVRNSPLHF	TGTGCCAGCAGCGTGAGGAATTCACCCCTCCACTTT
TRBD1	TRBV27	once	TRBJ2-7	CASSPPGQSENEQYF	TGTGCCAGCAGTCCCCCGGGACAGTCGGAAAACGAGCAGTACTTC
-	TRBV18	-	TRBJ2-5	CASSPPLAETQYF	TGTGCCAGCTCACCACCCCTAGCAGAGACCCAGTACTTC
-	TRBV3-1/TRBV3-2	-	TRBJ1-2	CASSQDYYGYTF	TGTGCCAGCAGCCAAGACTATTATGGCTACACCTTC
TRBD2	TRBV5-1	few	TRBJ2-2	CASSPRTSSTGELFF	TGCGCCAGCAGCCCCCGGACTAGCAGCACCGGGGAGCTGTTTTTT
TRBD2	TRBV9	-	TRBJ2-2	CASSVTGTSFSGELFF	TGTGCCAGCAGCGTAACCGGGACTAGTTTCTCCGGGGAGCTGTTTTTT
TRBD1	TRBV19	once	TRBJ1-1	CASHQGASYTEAFF	TGTGCCAGTCACCAGGGGGCATCGTACACTGAAGCTTTCTTT
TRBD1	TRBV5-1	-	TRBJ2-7	CASSLGDRAYEQYF	TGCGCCAGCAGCTTGGGGGACAGGGCCTACGAGCAGTACTTC
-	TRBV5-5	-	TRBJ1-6	CASSLGPPYGSLHF	TGTGCCAGCAGCTTGGGACCGCCATACGGGTCCCTCCACTTT
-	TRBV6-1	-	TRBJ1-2	CASREGSGYGYTF	TGTGCCAGCAGGGAAGGGTCGGGCTATGGCTACACCTTC
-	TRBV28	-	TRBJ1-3	CASFDSWENTIYF	TGTGCCAGCTTCGACAGTTGGGAAAACACCATATATTTT
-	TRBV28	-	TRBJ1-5	CATEGQTSNQPQHF	TGTGCCACCGAGGGACAAACGAGCAATCAGCCCCAGCATTTT
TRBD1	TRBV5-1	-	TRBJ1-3	CASSRGQGTSSGNTIYF	TGCGCCAGCAGCCGGGGACAGGGGACCTCCTCTGGAAACACCATATATTTT
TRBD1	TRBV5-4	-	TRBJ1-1	CASSPPGDRGNTEAFF	TGTGCCAGCAGCCCCCCGGGGGACAGGGGAAACACTGAAGCTTTCTTT
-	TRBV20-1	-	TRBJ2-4	CSGREKNIQYF	TGCAGTGGCAGGGAAAAAAACATTCAGTACTTC
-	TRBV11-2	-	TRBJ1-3	CASSLKAGTIYF	TGTGCCAGCAGTCTAAAGGCGGGCACCATATATTTT
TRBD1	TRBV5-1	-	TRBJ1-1	CASRKDRGTMNTEAFF	TGCGCCAGCAGGAAGGACAGGGGGACGATGAACACTGAAGCTTTCTTT
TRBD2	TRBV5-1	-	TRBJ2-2	CASSSGLAGAGELFF	TGCGCCAGCAGCTCCGGACTAGCGGGGGCAGGGGAGCTGTTTTTT
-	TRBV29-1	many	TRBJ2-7	CSVELTDYEQYF	TGCAGCGTTGAGCTGACAGACTACGAGCAGTACTTC
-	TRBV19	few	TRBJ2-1	CASSFEEGNEQFF	TGTGCCAGTAGTTTTGAGGAGGGGAATGAGCAGTTCTTC
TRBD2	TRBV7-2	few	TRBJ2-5	CASSLVAGGGETQYF	TGTGCCAGCAGCTTAGTGGCGGGAGGAGGAGAGACCCAGTACTTC
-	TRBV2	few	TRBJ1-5	CASSEREGYSNQPQHF	TGTGCCAGCAGTGAGCGGGAGGGGTATAGCAATCAGCCCCAGCATTTT
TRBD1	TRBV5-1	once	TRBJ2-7	CASSVDRGTSYEQYF	TGCGCCAGCAGCGTCGACAGGGGGACCTCCTACGAGCAGTACTTC
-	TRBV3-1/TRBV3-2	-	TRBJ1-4	CASSAPIFTGVNEKLFF	TGTGCCAGCAGTGCACCGATCTTTACAGGAGTTAATGAAAAACTGTTTTTT
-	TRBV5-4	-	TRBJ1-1	CASSSRGGDNTEAFF	TGTGCCAGCAGCTCTCGTGGGGGGGACAACACTGAAGCTTTCTTT
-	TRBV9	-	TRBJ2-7	CASSVGASLYEQYF	TGTGCCAGCAGCGTAGGAGCTAGTCTTTACGAGCAGTACTTC
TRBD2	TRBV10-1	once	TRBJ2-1	CASSEKTSGGADNEQFF	TGCGCCAGCAGTGAGAAGACTAGCGGGGGGGCTGATAATGAGCAGTTCTTC
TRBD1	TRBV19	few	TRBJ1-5	CASSLTGGNQPQHF	TGTGCCAGTAGCCTAACAGGGGGCAATCAGCCCCAGCATTTT
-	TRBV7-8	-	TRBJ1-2	CASSQDFYGYTF	TGTGCCAGCAGCCAGGACTTCTATGGCTACACCTTC
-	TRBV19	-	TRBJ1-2	CASSEGPGGRYTF	TGTGCCAGTAGTGAAGGGCCGGGGGGCCGCTACACCTTC
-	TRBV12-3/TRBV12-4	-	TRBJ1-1	CASSSVMNTEAFF	TGTGCCAGCAGCTCGGTCATGAACACTGAAGCTTTCTTT
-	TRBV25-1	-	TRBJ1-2	CASSEGGDVYGYTF	TGTGCCAGCAGTGAAGGGGGCGATGTCTATGGCTACACCTTC
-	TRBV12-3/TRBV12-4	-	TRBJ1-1	CASSLLRDTEAFF	TGTGCCAGCAGTTTATTAAGAGACACTGAAGCTTTCTTT
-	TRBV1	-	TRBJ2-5	CTSSQDQSKRGETQYF	TGCACCAGCAGCCAAGATCAAAGTAAGAGGGGGGAGACCCAGTACTTC
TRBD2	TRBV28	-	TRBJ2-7	CASSTIAGGRREQYF	TGTGCCAGCAGTACGATAGCGGGAGGGCGGCGAGAGCAGTACTTC
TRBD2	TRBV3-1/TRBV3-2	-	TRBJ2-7	CASRLSGTSGLFTEQYF	TGTGCCAGCAGGCTATCCGGGACTAGCGGACTTTTTACGGAGCAGTACTTC
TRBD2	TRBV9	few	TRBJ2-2	CASSAKGLADTGELFF	TGTGCCAGCAGCGCGAAGGGACTAGCGGACACCGGGGAGCTGTTTTTT